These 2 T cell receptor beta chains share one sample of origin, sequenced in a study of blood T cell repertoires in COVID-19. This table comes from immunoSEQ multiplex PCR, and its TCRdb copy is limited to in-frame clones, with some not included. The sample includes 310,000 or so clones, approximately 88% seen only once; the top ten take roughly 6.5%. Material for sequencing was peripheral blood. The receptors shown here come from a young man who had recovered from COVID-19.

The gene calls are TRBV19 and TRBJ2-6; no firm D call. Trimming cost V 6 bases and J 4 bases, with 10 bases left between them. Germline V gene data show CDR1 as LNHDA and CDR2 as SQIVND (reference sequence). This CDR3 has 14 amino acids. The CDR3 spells CASSYSRGANVLTF. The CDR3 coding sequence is TGTGCCAGTAGCTACTCCAGGGGGGCCAACGTCCTGACTTTC.

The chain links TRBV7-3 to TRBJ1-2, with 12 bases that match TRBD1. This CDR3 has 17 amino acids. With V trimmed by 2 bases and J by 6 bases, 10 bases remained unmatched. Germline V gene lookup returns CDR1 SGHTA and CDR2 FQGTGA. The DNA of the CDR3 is TGTGCCAGCAGCTTACGGGACAGGGGGCTAGACTATCATGGCTACACCTTC. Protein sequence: CASSLRDRGLDYHGYTF.